This is a list of T cell receptor beta chains from one sample in a study of T cells after yellow fever vaccination. Each CDR3 protein is one row after TCRdb ran MiXCR on the 5' RACE reads. The profile shows approximately 130,000 distinct CDR3 sequences, about 16% of them singletons. Material: CD8+ T cells sorted from PBMCs, obtained 5 days after the yellow fever booster vaccination. The receptor source for this set is a man between 18 and 29 years old who received the YFV17D yellow fever vaccine. Both conserved end residues are part of each CDR3. Fields, in order: D gene, V gene, J gene, CDR3 length, clone size, CDR3 DNA, CDR3 protein. D genes are given only for firm matches. Not every row has a clone size; where given, it reads once, few, many or a size class.

D: TRBD1
V: TRBV3-1
J: TRBJ2-7
length: 15
size: NA
DNA: TGTGCCAGCAGCCAATCGGGACAGACCACTAGCGAGCAGTACTTC
CDR3: CASSQSGQTTSEQYF

D: NA
V: TRBV27
J: TRBJ2-1
length: 14
size: NA
DNA: TGTGCCAGCAGTGGGTCCAGGGGAGGCAGTGAGCAGTTCTTC
CDR3: CASSGSRGGSEQFF

D: NA
V: TRBV4-1
J: TRBJ2-1
length: 15
size: NA
DNA: TGCGCCAGCAGCCAAGACTGGACCTTTGGGAATGAGCAGTTCTTC
CDR3: CASSQDWTFGNEQFF

D: TRBD1
V: TRBV4-2
J: TRBJ1-2
length: 16
size: NA
DNA: TGTGCCAGCAGCCAGTCTAGGACAGGGGGACCCTATGGCTACACCTTC
CDR3: CASSQSRTGGPYGYTF

D: TRBD2
V: TRBV5-4
J: TRBJ2-7
length: 15
size: NA
DNA: TGTGCCAGCAGCCTGAGCGGGGGTTTACCCTACGAGCAGTACTTC
CDR3: CASSLSGGLPYEQYF

D: NA
V: TRBV6-2/TRBV6-3
J: TRBJ1-5
length: 14
size: few
DNA: TGTGCCAGCAGTCCGGGACGGGACAATCAGCCCCAGCATTTT
CDR3: CASSPGRDNQPQHF

D: NA
V: TRBV6-5
J: TRBJ1-1
length: 15
size: few
DNA: TGTGCCAGCAGTTATGGAGGGCGGGTGAGCACTGAAGCTTTCTTT
CDR3: CASSYGGRVSTEAFF

D: NA
V: TRBV4-2
J: TRBJ2-1
length: 16
size: NA
DNA: TGTGCCAGCAGCCAAGATCATTCAAGGGGTGGTGATGAGCAGTTCTTC
CDR3: CASSQDHSRGGDEQFF

D: NA
V: TRBV7-2
J: TRBJ2-5
length: 14
size: NA
DNA: TGTGCCAGCAGCTTAGCGGGCAGCAAAGAGACCCAGTACTTC
CDR3: CASSLAGSKETQYF

D: NA
V: TRBV7-2
J: TRBJ2-2
length: 13
size: many
DNA: TGTGCCAGCAGCTTAGCCAGACCCGGGGAGCTGTTTTTT
CDR3: CASSLARPGELFF

D: NA
V: TRBV7-2
J: TRBJ2-5
length: 15
size: NA
DNA: TGTGCCAGCAGCTTAGATAGCCTCGACCGGAGCTCGGTTCCTTTC
CDR3: CASSLDSLDRSSVPF

D: TRBD2
V: TRBV19
J: TRBJ2-1
length: 19
size: few
DNA: TGTGCCAGTAGTAACCCTTTCGGGACTAGCGGGGGGGCCGCTTATGAGCAGTTCTTC
CDR3: CASSNPFGTSGGAAYEQFF

D: TRBD2
V: TRBV20-1
J: TRBJ2-1
length: 16
size: NA
DNA: TGCAGTGCTAGAGTAACTAGCGGGGGGACCTACAATGAGCAGTTCTTC
CDR3: CSARVTSGGTYNEQFF

D: NA
V: TRBV5-4
J: TRBJ2-3
length: 15
size: NA
DNA: NA
CDR3: CASSLVGPGTDTQYF

D: NA
V: TRBV7-9
J: TRBJ1-1
length: 16
size: NA
DNA: TGTGCCAGCAGCTTAATCCGGGTGGGTGCGAACACTGAAGCTTTCTTT
CDR3: CASSLIRVGANTEAFF

D: NA
V: TRBV19
J: TRBJ1-1
length: 13
size: NA
DNA: TGTGCCAGTAGTTCTTTAAGTATCACTGAAGCTTTCTTT
CDR3: CASSSLSITEAFF

D: NA
V: TRBV4-2
J: TRBJ1-4
length: 14
size: few
DNA: TGTGCCAGCAGCCTGTCAGGGGATAATGAAAAACTGTTTTTT
CDR3: CASSLSGDNEKLFF